The following is a T cell receptor beta chain sequence with its context. The antigen remains undetermined. This record belongs to a study of T cells in localized non-small cell lung cancer. Study-wide results and caveats: Among the top 100 tumor clones, a median approximately 62 appeared in adjacent lung. Heterogeneity remains possible, as sequencing covered one tumor region only.

CDR1 SGHVS and CDR2 FQNEAQ come from the germline V gene. The V end lost 4 bases, the J end lost 3 bases, and 3 bases lay between the germline ends. The CDR3 contains 12 residues. The data were produced by immunoSEQ multiplex PCR, yet TCRdb's version contains in-frame clones alone and is incomplete. The sample consists of about 57,000 clones, more than 85% of them appearing once. The sequenced sample was peripheral blood, obtained before any cancer treatment. This receptor was identified in a man aged 40 to 75 with stage I lung adenocarcinoma. The chain is built from TRBV7-8 and TRBJ2-2; D is undetermined. This CDR3 reads CASSSDTGELFF. Written as DNA, the CDR3 is TGTGCCAGCAGCTCCGACACCGGGGAGCTGTTTTTT.